These 32 T cell receptor beta chains came from one sample sequenced in a study of molecular identifiers for immune sequencing clone quantification. In TCRdb, the PCR reads were re-called with MiXCR into one record per CDR3 protein. This table holds roughly 320,000 distinct CDR3 sequences, roughly 24% found once. The sample comprised naive CD8+ T cells from blood, with Jurkat cell RNA spiked in. This sample's subset: FACS-sorted CD8+CD4-CCR7+CD45RA+ naive T cells. Every receptor here comes from a human donor in good health. Some libraries in this study had Jurkat cell RNA spiked in.

This clonotype was counted ten times or more. This sequence joins TRBV5-1 and TRBJ2-1, with no clear D. The CDR3 extends over 16 amino acids. Looked up from germline, CDR1 is SGHRS and CDR2 is YFSETQ. Trimming stripped 0 bases from V and 2 bases from J, with 12 bases between. For the CDR3, the DNA is TGCGCCAGCAGCTTGGTTCTAGGTTTTGCCTACAATGAGCAGTTCTTC. This sequence encodes CASSLVLGFAYNEQFF.

This chain connects TRBV10-2 to TRBJ1-5, with D possibly matching TRBD1 (5 bases). The CDR3 contains 15 residues. V was trimmed by 4 bases and J by 3 bases, leaving 13 bases between them. From germline, CDR1 is WSHSY and CDR2 SAAADI. CDR3 bases: TGCGCCAGCAGTGCTCAGGGAGGGTTCAATCAGCCCCAGCATTTT. Residues: CASSAQGGFNQPQHF.

In its sample, this clonotype was seen a few times. The V gene is TRBV12-3 or TRBV12-4, the J gene TRBJ2-3, with no clear D. The CDR3 totals 16 residues. V was trimmed by 1 base and J by 1 base, leaving 12 bases between them. The CDR3 DNA reads TGTGCCAGCAGTTTAGTGGTCTATCGGGGCACAGATACGCAGTATTTT. Amino acids: CASSLVVYRGTDTQYF.

This clonotype was picked up a small number of times. The rearrangement uses TRBV10-1 and TRBJ1-4, with D unresolved. The CDR3 runs to 15 residues. Germline CDR1 reads WNHNN; CDR2 reads SYGVQD (reference sequence). V lost 3 bases, J lost 7 bases, and 15 bases lay in between. CDR3 DNA: TGCGCCAGCAGTGATTCGAGAGGGATGAGTGAAAAACTGTTTTTT. Its protein is CASSDSRGMSEKLFF.

This clonotype was counted a single time. The chain employs TRBV30 and TRBJ1-4; D is ambiguous. Trimming took off 0 bases at V and 8 bases at J, with 10 bases between the two ends. CDR3 length equals 13 residues. The germline V gene has CDR1 GTSNPN and CDR2 SVGIG (reference sequence). The CDR3 bases are TGTGCCTGGAGTGTACTAGAGTCGGAAAAACTGTTTTTT. It encodes CAWSVLESEKLFF.

This clonotype was seen more than once but under ten times. J is TRBJ1-5 and V is TRBV28, with D unresolved. The CDR3 is 16 amino acids. Germline V lookup: CDR1 MDHEN, CDR2 SYDVKM. V was shortened by 4 bases and J by 1 base, with 14 bases between the two germline ends. In DNA form, the CDR3 reads TGTGCCAGCAGTTCCTGGTTGCGCGACAGCAATCAGCCCCAGCATTTT. This sequence encodes CASSSWLRDSNQPQHF.

This clonotype was seen more than once but under ten times. V usage is TRBV14 and J usage is TRBJ1-2; D is uncertain. CDR3 length: 12 residues. Trimming cost V 1 base and J 7 bases, with 7 bases left between them. Germline CDR1 reads SGHDN; CDR2 reads FVKESK. The CDR3 DNA sequence: TGTGCCAGCAGCCAAGCCTATAGTGGCTACACCTTC. Amino acid sequence: CASSQAYSGYTF.

A note on this clonotype: A clone one base away is much larger, so this may be a read error. The chain recombines TRBV5-1 with TRBJ2-3; D is uncertain. With 0 bases removed from V and 0 bases from J, the gap between germline ends came to 8 bases. Germline V CDR1 and CDR2: SGHRS, YFSETQ. This CDR3 contains 15 residues. The CDR3 region is CASSLGDISTDTQYF. The CDR3 bases are TGCGCCAGCAGCTTGGGAGACATAAGCACAGATACGCAGTATTTT.

The sample holds a few counts of this clonotype. The chain uses TRBV7-9 and TRBJ1-1; D not certain. The germline V gene has CDR1 SEHNR and CDR2 FQNEAQ (reference sequence). This CDR3 comprises 13 residues. The V end lost 5 bases, the J end lost 6 bases, and 13 bases lay between the germline ends. CDR3: CASSPRSVPEAFF. The CDR3 bases are TGTGCCAGCAGCCCCCGTTCAGTACCTGAAGCTTTCTTT.

About this clonotype: A read error may be the cause here, since a much bigger clone is one base away. The V and J genes are TRBV20-1 and TRBJ1-6; D uncertain. CDR1 DFQATT and CDR2 SNEGSKA come from the germline V gene (reference sequence). The CDR3 runs 15 residues. CDR3 coding DNA: TGCTGTGCTAGAAACGAGCGGGCATCGGGTTCACCCCTCCACTTT. As protein: CCARNERASGSPLHF.

Ten or more counts support this clonotype. The chain employs TRBV6-2 or TRBV6-3 and TRBJ2-7; D is possibly TRBD1 or TRBD2 (5 bases each). Trimming shortened V by 0 bases and J by 5 bases, and 14 bases separated the two germline ends. Germline lookup yields CDR1 MNHEY and CDR2 SVGEGT. The CDR3 has 15 amino acids. CDR3 sequence: CASSYSPGAIDEQYF. The DNA of the CDR3 is TGTGCCAGCAGTTACTCTCCCGGGGCCATCGACGAGCAGTACTTC.

This clonotype was observed a few times. The chain employs TRBV2 and TRBJ1-1; 7 bases agree with TRBD1. The CDR3 length is 13 residues. Germline-derived CDR1 and CDR2 are SNHLY and FYNNEI. Unmatched junction bases numbered 4, after V lost 6 bases and J lost 3 bases. The CDR3 reads CASRPGTDTEAFF. The CDR3 region has the DNA TGTGCCAGCAGGCCCGGGACAGACACTGAAGCTTTCTTT.

The sample holds many counts of this clonotype. The chain is built from TRBV29-1 and TRBJ1-2; the D is unclear. CDR3 length equals 11 residues. Between the trimmed V and J ends, which lost 3 bases and 8 bases, there was a span of 10 bases. Germline loops: CDR1 SQVTM, CDR2 ANQGSEA. The CDR3 nucleotides read TGCAGCGTTGAGTCAGTCTACGGCTACACCTTC. This gives the protein CSVESVYGYTF.

This clonotype was observed many times. The chain carries TRBV7-9 and TRBJ1-1; 8 bases agree with TRBD1. The CDR3 extends over 16 amino acids. V was clipped by 5 bases and J by 0 bases; unmatched bases: 8. CDR1 is SEHNR and CDR2 is FQNEAQ in the germline V gene (reference sequence). CDR3 region: CASSPSQGAMNTEAFF. The CDR3 nucleotides read TGTGCCAGCAGCCCCAGCCAGGGGGCAATGAACACTGAAGCTTTCTTT.

Here the CDR3 DNA reads TGTGCCAGCAGCCAAGGGGCCCGGTGGCCCCAGCATTTT. Its translation: CASSQGARWPQHF. The chain joins TRBV3-1 to TRBJ1-5; D unclear. The CDR3 runs to 13 residues. CDR1 LGHDT and CDR2 YNNKEL come from the germline V gene (reference sequence). V lost 1 base, J lost 9 bases, and 10 bases lay in between. The variable domain in full, with the rest retrieved from reference TRBV3-1 and TRBJ1-5, is DTAVSQTPKYLVTQMGNDKSIKCEQNLGHDTMYWYKQDSKKFLKIMFSYNNKELIINETVPNRFSPKSPDKAHLNLHINSLELGDSAVYFCASSQGARWPQHFGDGTRLSIL.

The sample holds a few counts of this clonotype. The J gene is TRBJ2-7, the V gene TRBV29-1; 8 nucleotides match TRBD1. Germline CDR1 and CDR2: SQVTM and ANQGSEA. The CDR3 is 13 residues long. V lost 3 bases and J lost 7; bases outside the gene matches: 8. CDR3 nucleotides: TGCAGCGTTGATTTTCAGGGGGCAGGTGAGCAGTACTTC. Its translation is CSVDFQGAGEQYF.

About this clonotype: The junction differs from germline at one of its ends, possibly a read error. The rearrangement joins TRBV5-3 to TRBJ1-2, with TRBD1 identical over 8 bases. TRBV5-3 is labeled an ORF, and its function is uncertain. The CDR3 consists of 14 residues. The CDR3 coding sequence is TGTGCCAGCAGCTTCTGGACAGGGCCAGAAGGCTACACCTTC. This gives the protein CASSFWTGPEGYTF.

The sample holds many counts of this clonotype. The V call is TRBV11-2, the J call TRBJ2-3; D not resolved. CDR1 SGHAT and CDR2 FQNNGV come from the germline V gene. The CDR3 has 13 residues. V lost 2 bases to trimming and J lost 2 bases, with 5 bases between them. For the CDR3, the DNA is TGTGCCAGCAGCTTATGGGTCACAGATACGCAGTATTTT. Its translation is CASSLWVTDTQYF.

This clonotype came up many times. The chain is built from TRBV29-1 and TRBJ2-3, with 7 bases matching TRBD2. J lost 2 bases, V lost 0 bases, and 2 bases had no gene match. The CDR3 runs to 14 residues. Per germline, CDR1 SQVTM and CDR2 ANQGSEA. CDR3 residues: CSVEDREVTDTQYF. CDR3 DNA: TGCAGCGTTGAAGATCGGGAGGTCACAGATACGCAGTATTTT.

Regarding this clonotype: This may be a read error: a much more frequent sequence differs by one nucleotide. The chain recombines TRBV4-1 with TRBJ2-7; no clear D. The CDR3 loop spans 16 amino acids. Trimming took off 3 bases at V and 0 bases at J, with 15 bases between the two ends. The germline V gene encodes CDR1 MGHRA and CDR2 YSYEKL. The DNA of the CDR3 is TGCGCCAGCAGCCAGGAACCCCGGTGTTTCTCCTACGAGCAGTACTTC. It translates to CASSQEPRCFSYEQYF.

The V and J genes are TRBV30 and TRBJ1-5, with 11 positions matching TRBD1. The CDR3 is 14 amino acids. CDR1 GTSNPN and CDR2 SVGIG come from the germline V gene (reference sequence). The V gene end was trimmed by 1 base and the J gene end by 7 bases; junction bases not matched to a gene: 3. This chain's CDR3 is CAWSEGQGVQPQHF. In nucleotides, the CDR3 is TGTGCCTGGAGTGAGGGACAGGGGGTCCAGCCCCAGCATTTT.

This clonotype appeared many times. The chain carries TRBV20-1 and TRBJ2-7, with TRBD1 matching 9 bases. With 6 bases clipped from V and 1 base from J, the junction kept 13 bases outside the gene matches. From germline, CDR1 is DFQATT and CDR2 SNEGSKA (reference sequence). The CDR3 runs 16 residues. The CDR3: CSARDRAILASYEQYF. The DNA of the CDR3 is TGCAGTGCGCGGGACAGGGCAATACTAGCGTCCTACGAGCAGTACTTC.

There are many counts of this clonotype. V is TRBV9 and J is TRBJ2-5; 9 nucleotides match TRBD2. V lost 0 bases, J lost 4 bases, and 4 bases stayed unmatched. This CDR3 is built from 15 residues. Germline V gene lookup returns CDR1 SGDLS and CDR2 YYNGEE. The CDR3 DNA reads as TGTGCCAGCAGCGTAGTGGGACTAGCATCAGAGACCCAGTACTTC. Protein: CASSVVGLASETQYF.

V gene TRBV20-1 combines with J gene TRBJ2-5; D gene uncertain. Trimming took off 0 bases at V and 8 bases at J, with 7 bases between the two ends. The CDR3 is made up of 11 amino acids. Looked up from germline, CDR1 is DFQATT and CDR2 is SNEGSKA (reference sequence). CDR3 nucleotide sequence: TGCAGTGCTAGAGATATGGGTACCCAGTACTTC. This gives the protein CSARDMGTQYF.

This chain links TRBV28 with TRBJ2-3; 7 bases are a match to TRBD2. The germline V gene has CDR1 MDHEN and CDR2 SYDVKM. J was trimmed by 2 bases and V by 5 bases; bases with no gene match: 10. The CDR3 covers 16 residues. CDR3 coding DNA: TGTGCCAGCAGTAGAACGGGGGAGGGGCTCACAGATACGCAGTATTTT. Its translation is CASSRTGEGLTDTQYF.

The sample holds one count of this clonotype. A much larger clone lies a single base off, so this may be a read error. This chain joins TRBV6-5 and TRBJ1-1; the D is unclear. CDR3 length equals 13 residues. Germline V CDR1 and CDR2: MNHEY, SVGAGI. The ends were cut back, 8 bases at V and 3 bases at J, with 13 bases in the middle. The CDR3 loop is CASGQWAHTEAFF. The DNA for the CDR3 is TGTGCCAGCGGCCAGTGGGCCCACACTGAAGCTTTCTTT.

The chain combines TRBV27 with TRBJ1-1, with TRBD1 identical over 8 bases. The ends lost 3 bases at V and 7 bases at J; junction bases unmatched: 4. In germline, CDR1 is MNHEY, CDR2 SMNVEV (reference sequence). The CDR3 consists of 13 residues. This chain's CDR3 is CASSFQGAGEAFF. The CDR3 DNA is TGTGCCAGCAGTTTTCAGGGGGCGGGTGAAGCTTTCTTT.

A word on this clonotype: This may arise from a read error, as a much more abundant clone is one base away. The chain uses TRBV5-6 and TRBJ2-7; D remains ambiguous. Germline-derived CDR1 and CDR2 are SGHDT and YYEEEE. This CDR3 is 14 amino acids long. V was trimmed by 2 bases and J by 6 bases, leaving 15 bases between them. The CDR3 region has the DNA TGTGCCAGCAGCTTAGGCGGCCTGACCGCCGAGCAGTACTTC. Its protein is CASSLGGLTAEQYF.

This clonotype was observed a few times. V and J are TRBV3-1 and TRBJ1-2; 9 bases are a match to TRBD1. Per germline, CDR1 LGHDT and CDR2 YNNKEL (reference sequence). The CDR3 totals 14 residues. J was trimmed by 7 bases and V by 4 bases; bases with no gene match: 7. CDR3 DNA: TGTGCCAGCAGCCGGACAGGGGAGCTACCTGGCTACACCTTC. The encoded protein is CASSRTGELPGYTF.

V and J are TRBV27 and TRBJ1-2; D is unclear. The germline V gene has CDR1 MNHEY and CDR2 SMNVEV (reference sequence). Trimming cost V 2 bases and J 4 bases, with 8 bases left between them. The CDR3 has 13 amino acids. The CDR3 sequence is CASSLTLSYGYTF. The CDR3 nucleotides are TGTGCCAGCAGTTTAACACTATCCTATGGCTACACCTTC.

In its sample, this clonotype was seen a few times. The rearrangement uses TRBV29-1 and TRBJ2-7, with 7 nucleotides matching TRBD1. Germline CDR1 and CDR2: SQVTM and ANQGSEA. The CDR3 runs to 13 residues. V gave up 5 bases and J gave up 0 bases; unmatched junction bases: 4. DNA of the CDR3: TGCAGCGTTCCCGGGACAGACTCCTACGAGCAGTACTTC. It translates to CSVPGTDSYEQYF.

The chain links TRBV9 to TRBJ1-1; possible D gene TRBD1, 5 bases. V lost 4 bases, J lost 5 bases, and 18 bases lay in between. The CDR3 spans 15 residues. The germline gives CDR1 SGDLS, CDR2 YYNGEE. DNA for the CDR3: TGTGCCAGCAGCCTAGGTTGGGGGACCGAGACTGAAGCTTTCTTT. Its protein is CASSLGWGTETEAFF.